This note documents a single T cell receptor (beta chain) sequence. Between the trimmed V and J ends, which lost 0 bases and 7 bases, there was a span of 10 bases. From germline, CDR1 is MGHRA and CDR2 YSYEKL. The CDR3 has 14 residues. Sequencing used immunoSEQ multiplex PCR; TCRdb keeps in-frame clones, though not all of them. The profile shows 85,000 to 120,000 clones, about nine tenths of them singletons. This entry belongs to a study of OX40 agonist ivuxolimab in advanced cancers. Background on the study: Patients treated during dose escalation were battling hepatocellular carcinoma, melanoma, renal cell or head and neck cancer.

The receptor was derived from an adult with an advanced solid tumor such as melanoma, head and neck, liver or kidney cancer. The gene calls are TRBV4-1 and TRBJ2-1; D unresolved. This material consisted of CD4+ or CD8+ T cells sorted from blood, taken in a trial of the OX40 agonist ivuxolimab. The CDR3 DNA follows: TGCGCCAGCAGCCAAGATCGCCACGCGAATGAGCAGTTCTTC. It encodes CASSQDRHANEQFF.